The 18 T cell receptor beta chains listed next were all sequenced from one sample in a study of T cell responses to AZD1222 COVID-19 vaccine. Here immunoSEQ multiplex PCR was the method, and the copy in TCRdb shows in-frame clones only, minus some. This table holds some 91,000 clones, approximately 92% found once. Source: peripheral blood, taken on day 0 of AZD1222 vaccination. The receptors stem from an adult in good health.

This chain uses TRBV6-2 or TRBV6-3 with TRBJ2-7; the D gene is possibly TRBD1 (5 bases). The ends were cut back, 0 bases at V and 3 bases at J, with 15 bases in the middle. Germline V gives CDR1 MNHEY, CDR2 SVGEGT. The CDR3 is made up of 16 amino acids. CDR3 DNA: TGTGCCAGCAGTTACTCGATCGGACATGGTTTCTACGAGCAGTACTTC. It yields the protein CASSYSIGHGFYEQYF.

In nucleotides, the CDR3 is TGTGCCAGCAGCGATCACAGGGACGAGCAGTACTTC. Amino acid sequence: CASSDHRDEQYF. The chain is built from TRBV7-9 and TRBJ2-7; the D gene is possibly TRBD1 (6 bases). V was clipped by 5 bases and J by 5 bases, with 10 bases between them. CDR3 length: 12 amino acids. Germline V lookup: CDR1 SEHNR, CDR2 FQNEAQ (reference sequence).

The rearrangement links TRBV5-1 to TRBJ1-2; 10 bases map to TRBD1. The CDR3 covers 15 residues. Germline V gene data show CDR1 as SGHRS and CDR2 as YFSETQ. Germline trimming cut 0 bases from V and 7 bases from J; bases unmatched to any gene: 6. The CDR3 bases are TGCGCCAGCAGCTTGGAACCCGGGACAGGGGCTGGCTACACCTTC. It codes for CASSLEPGTGAGYTF.

This chain links TRBV29-1 with TRBJ2-3; D gene uncertain. The CDR3 covers 13 residues. Trimming removed 3 bases from V and 3 bases from J, with 10 bases in between. Germline values: CDR1 SQVTM, CDR2 ANQGSEA. CDR3 DNA sequence: TGCAGCGTTGATTTCACTGAGACAGATACGCAGTATTTT. Translated: CSVDFTETDTQYF.

The V call is TRBV9, the J call TRBJ1-4; D remains ambiguous. This CDR3 region has 15 residues. V was clipped by 3 bases and J by 7 bases, with 16 bases between them. Germline V gene lookup returns CDR1 SGDLS and CDR2 YYNGEE. CDR3 residues: CASSATGQIREKLFF. CDR3 nucleotides: TGTGCCAGCAGCGCGACGGGCCAGATACGTGAAAAACTGTTTTTT.

The V and J genes are TRBV29-1 and TRBJ2-3, with 10 positions matching TRBD2. V gave up 3 bases and J gave up 2 bases; unmatched junction bases: 5. Per germline, CDR1 SQVTM and CDR2 ANQGSEA. The CDR3 has 15 residues. This CDR3 is CSVDGSGGNTDTQYF. CDR3 sequence (DNA): TGCAGCGTTGATGGTAGCGGGGGGAACACAGATACGCAGTATTTT.

This chain joins TRBV6-6 and TRBJ1-3; D unresolved. Trimming stripped 6 bases from V and 1 base from J, with 10 bases between. CDR3 length equals 14 residues. Germline CDR1 reads MNHNY; CDR2 reads SVGAGI (reference sequence). The CDR3 loop is CASRELGSGNTIYF. The CDR3 nucleotides read TGTGCCAGCAGGGAACTAGGATCTGGAAACACCATATATTTT.

This chain uses TRBV6-2 or TRBV6-3 with TRBJ2-5, with 11 bases lining up with TRBD1. Trimming took 6 bases from V and 5 from J; bases not matched to a gene: 5. Germline CDR1 is MNHEY and CDR2 is SVGEGT. The CDR3 loop spans 14 amino acids. CDR3 DNA sequence: TGTGCCAGCAGCCCGGGACAGGGGGTTGAGACCCAGTACTTC. Encoded protein: CASSPGQGVETQYF.

This clone was detected ten times or more. The chain is built from TRBV4-3 and TRBJ2-5; 14 bases match TRBD2. In germline, CDR1 is LGHNA, CDR2 YSLEER. The CDR3 sequence is 21 residues long. J was trimmed by 4 bases and V by 4 bases; bases with no gene match: 20. The DNA for the CDR3 is TGCGCCAGCAGCCCCGGGACTAGCGGGAGAACGTTATCATCCATCAGAGAGACCCAGTACTTC. This codes for CASSPGTSGRTLSSIRETQYF.

The chain employs TRBV2 and TRBJ2-2; possibly TRBD1 for D (6 bases). The V and J ends lost 4 bases and 3 bases respectively, with 9 bases between them. The CDR3 covers 14 residues. Germline assignment: CDR1 SNHLY and CDR2 FYNNEI. In nucleotides, the CDR3 is TGTGCCAGCAGTGGGACAGACTACACCGGGGAGCTGTTTTTT. Encoded protein: CASSGTDYTGELFF.

The chain couples TRBV6-5 to TRBJ1-6, with D possibly matching TRBD1 (5 bases). The CDR3 loop spans 15 amino acids. V gave up 0 bases and J gave up 12 bases, with 15 bases separating them. The V gene's germline CDR1 is MNHEY and CDR2 SVGAGI. The CDR3 reads CASSYSRTQSQPLHF. DNA of the CDR3: TGTGCCAGCAGTTACTCTCGGACACAGTCGCAACCCCTCCACTTT.

This clone was counted only a few times. This chain joins TRBV27 and TRBJ2-3; 9 positions agree with TRBD2. Germline-derived CDR1 and CDR2 are MNHEY and SMNVEV (reference sequence). Trimming removed 7 bases from V and 4 bases from J; junction bases left unmatched: 9. CDR3 length: 15 amino acids. The CDR3 region is CASTLGSGSSDTQYF. The DNA for the CDR3 is TGTGCCAGCACCCTAGGTAGCGGGAGCTCAGATACGCAGTATTTT.

The chain employs TRBV5-1 and TRBJ2-2; a weak D match, TRBD1 (6 bases). Germline-derived CDR1 and CDR2 are SGHRS and YFSETQ. V was pared by 0 bases and J by 7 bases, with 13 bases between. This CDR3 contains 15 residues. The CDR3 sequence is CASSLERQAFGELFF. The CDR3 DNA reads TGCGCCAGCAGCTTGGAAAGACAGGCTTTCGGGGAGCTGTTTTTT. Variable domain in full (rest from reference TRBV5-1 and TRBJ2-2): KAGVTQTPRYLIKTRGQQVTLSCSPISGHRSVSWYQQTPGQGLQFLFEYFSETQRNKGNFPGRFSGRQFSNSRSEMNVSTLELGDSALYLCASSLERQAFGELFFGEGSRLTVL.

This chain uses TRBV7-9 with TRBJ1-1; unclear D gene. V dropped 5 bases and J dropped 2 bases, with 9 bases sitting between them. Germline V gives CDR1 SEHNR, CDR2 FQNEAQ (reference sequence). The CDR3 has 13 residues. The CDR3 spells CASSTGLNTEAFF. CDR3 DNA: TGTGCCAGCAGCACGGGCCTCAACACTGAAGCTTTCTTT.

The chain links TRBV6-2 or TRBV6-3 to TRBJ1-1; D remains ambiguous. CDR1 is MNHEY and CDR2 is SVGEGT in the germline V gene. This CDR3 has 14 residues. Trimming stripped 3 bases from V and 7 bases from J, with 15 bases between. The CDR3 sequence is CASSYEVSKYEAFF. CDR3 nucleotides: TGTGCCAGCAGTTATGAGGTGTCGAAGTATGAAGCTTTCTTT.

This chain uses TRBV6-5 with TRBJ1-2; TRBD1 might be the D (5 bases). V shed 5 bases and J shed 5 bases, with 6 bases lying between them. The CDR3 has 11 amino acids. The germline V gene encodes CDR1 MNHEY and CDR2 SVGAGI. The CDR3 DNA reads TGTGCCAGCAGTACAGGTTATGGCTACACCTTC. This translates into CASSTGYGYTF.

The gene calls are TRBV27 and TRBJ1-3; D may be TRBD1 (5 bases). Per the germline V gene, CDR1 is MNHEY and CDR2 is SMNVEV (reference sequence). The CDR3 runs 14 residues. V was trimmed by 7 bases and J by 0 bases, leaving 10 bases between them. Here the CDR3 DNA reads TGTGCCAGCAAAACAGGAACCTCTGGAAACACCATATATTTT. Translated: CASKTGTSGNTIYF.

The J gene is TRBJ1-1, the V gene TRBV7-8, with 10 bases matching TRBD1. CDR1 and CDR2 from the germline V gene are SGHVS and FQNEAQ. V shed 0 bases, J shed 8 bases, and the junction held 9 bases outside the gene matches. The CDR3 totals 16 residues. CDR3 sequence reads: CASSLARTGGRWEAFF. CDR3 bases: TGTGCCAGCAGCTTAGCGCGGACAGGGGGACGGTGGGAAGCTTTCTTT.